A single sample is the source of the 15 T cell receptor beta chains below, sequenced in a study of CD8 T cells in ankylosing spondylitis (dated by TCRdb to the late 2010s). Broader findings and caveats from the paper: A TCR beta motif made up of 7 to 9 highly homologous amino acid variants appeared to be characteristic of blood from ankylosing spondylitis patients.

The library was obtained by 5' RACE. The sequencer listed for this sample is Illumina HiSeq 2500. In-frame beta chains were kept once TCRdb had trimmed the public reads at Q25 with fastp and called clones with MiXCR. One record per CDR3 amino acid sequence lists the most common genes and DNA. This sample has some 450,000 distinct CDR3 sequences in its table, and 17% of those were observed once. Approximately 0.93% of the sample is held by the ten biggest clonotypes. Antigens of these TCRs are unknown. The sequenced sample was blood, either unsorted or a sorted T cell fraction (not recorded which). These receptors were taken from a male donor with ankylosing spondylitis.

This clonotype was seen only a few times. V usage is TRBV5-6 and J usage is TRBJ2-3; TRBD2 matches 9 bases. V trimming: 7 bases; J trimming: 4 bases; junction bases outside the gene matches: 10. Germline CDR1 SGHDT, CDR2 YYEEEE. CDR3 size: 15 residues. The CDR3 here is CASLIAGVVADTQYF. CDR3 DNA: TGTGCCAGCCTTATAGCGGGAGTGGTGGCAGATACGCAGTATTTT.

This clonotype came up a few times. V is TRBV9 and J is TRBJ2-3; 9 nucleotides match TRBD1. Germline V gene lookup returns CDR1 SGDLS and CDR2 YYNGEE. With V trimmed by 5 bases and J by 2 bases, 6 bases remained unmatched. CDR3 size: 15 residues. For the CDR3, the DNA is TGTGCCAGCAGGAGGACAGGGGCTACCACAGATACGCAGTATTTT. Translating it yields CASRRTGATTDTQYF. The variable domain in full, completed from reference TRBV9 and TRBJ2-3, reads DSGVTQTPKHLITATGQRVTLRCSPRSGDLSVYWYQQSLDQGLQFLIQYYNGEERAKGNILERFSAQQFPDLHSELNLSSLELGDSALYFCASRRTGATTDTQYFGPGTRLTVL.

A few counts support this clonotype. The DNA for the CDR3 is TGCAGTGCTACAGGGGCTTGGACAAACACTGAAGCTTTCTTT. Translating it yields CSATGAWTNTEAFF. V and J are TRBV20-1 and TRBJ1-1; weak D call: TRBD1 (6 bases). Germline V lookup: CDR1 DFQATT, CDR2 SNEGSKA (reference sequence). The CDR3 spans 14 residues. V lost 4 bases, J lost 2 bases, and 14 bases lay in between.

This chain uses TRBV29-1 with TRBJ2-5; 8 bases fit TRBD2. The germline CDR1 and CDR2 sequences are SQVTM and ANQGSEA. This CDR3 comprises 13 residues. Trimming removed 2 bases from V and 6 bases from J; junction bases left unmatched: 5. In nucleotides, the CDR3 is TGCAGCGTTGAAAAAGCGGGGGCTAAGACCCAGTACTTC. It specifies CSVEKAGAKTQYF. Looking up the rest from reference TRBV29-1 and TRBJ2-5 gives the full variable domain: SAVISQKPSRDICQRGTSLTIQCQVDSQVTMMFWYRQQPGQSLTLIATANQGSEATYESGFVIDKFPISRPNLTFSTLTVSNMSPEDSSIYLCSVEKAGAKTQYFGPGTRLLVL.

V and J are TRBV6-5 and TRBJ2-1; maybe TRBD1 (6 bases). V lost 4 bases to trimming and J lost 15 bases, with 13 bases between them. Germline V gene data show CDR1 as MNHEY and CDR2 as SVGAGI. The CDR3 covers 11 residues. Written as DNA, the CDR3 is TGTGCCAGCAGTTCACAGGGAAAACCGTTCTTC. Its translation: CASSSQGKPFF.

J is TRBJ2-6 and V is TRBV11-2, with 7 bases matching TRBD1. The CDR3 contains 18 residues. V shed 2 bases and J 4 bases; nucleotides not matched to a gene: 11. Looked up from germline, CDR1 is SGHAT and CDR2 is FQNNGV. The CDR3 coding sequence is TGTGCCAGCAGCTTATTCGCCCCAGGGGGAGTGGGGGCCAACGTCCTGACTTTC. It is translated as CASSLFAPGGVGANVLTF.

The DNA of the CDR3 is TGCAGTGCTAGAAGAACAGCCTACGAGCAGTACTTC. This gives the protein CSARRTAYEQYF. The rearrangement uses TRBV20-1 and TRBJ2-7; D ambiguous. CDR3 size: 12 residues. Trimming pared 2 bases from V and 2 bases from J, leaving 7 bases between. Per the germline V gene, CDR1 is DFQATT and CDR2 is SNEGSKA (reference sequence).

This clonotype was seen a few times. This chain connects TRBV2 to TRBJ1-4; 9 bases fit TRBD1. The germline V gene encodes CDR1 SNHLY and CDR2 FYNNEI. The CDR3 is 15 residues long. The trim removed 6 bases at V and 7 bases at J, leaving 9 bases unmatched. In nucleotides, the CDR3 is TGTGCCAGCAGGGCACCGGGACAGGGACGTGAAAAACTGTTTTTT. It codes for CASRAPGQGREKLFF. The full variable domain, with the rest looked up from reference TRBV2 and TRBJ1-4, is EPEVTQTPSHQVTQMGQEVILRCVPISNHLYFYWYRQILGQKVEFLVSFYNNEISEKSEIFDDQFSVERPDGSNFTLKIRSTKLEDSAMYFCASRAPGQGREKLFFGSGTQLSVL.

This clonotype was seen at least ten times. The V gene is TRBV12-3 or TRBV12-4, the J gene TRBJ1-2, with TRBD1 as a possible D gene (6 bases). V lost 6 bases and J lost 7, with 9 bases in between. CDR3 length equals 11 residues. The CDR3 nucleotides are TGTGCCAGCAGCACAGGGTTTGGCTACACCTTC. It translates to CASSTGFGYTF.

In this sample, this clonotype turned up a few times. The chain has TRBV10-3 and TRBJ2-3; the D gene is possibly TRBD1 (6 bases). V lost 8 bases, J lost 0 bases, and 9 bases lay in between. The CDR3 totals 13 residues. Germline lookup yields CDR1 ENHRY and CDR2 SYGVKD. The DNA of the CDR3 is TGTGCCATCGGGACAACTAGCACAGATACGCAGTATTTT. Translating it yields CAIGTTSTDTQYF.

The chain carries TRBV5-1 and TRBJ2-3; 13 bases agree with TRBD2. V dropped 4 bases and J dropped 7; count of bases not matched to a gene: 15. Germline V gene lookup returns CDR1 SGHRS and CDR2 YFSETQ. This CDR3 has 18 residues. The CDR3 DNA follows: TGCGCCAGCAGCGGGGGGGAACCGGGACTAGCGGGGCGAAATACGCAGTATTTT. The encoded protein is CASSGGEPGLAGRNTQYF.

The sample holds a few counts of this clonotype. The chain uses TRBV4-2 and TRBJ1-2; 10 nucleotides line up with TRBD1. The germline V gene encodes CDR1 LGHNA and CDR2 YNFKEQ. The CDR3 is 16 residues long. V lost 4 bases to trimming and J lost 6 bases; unmatched junction nucleotides: 11. Written as DNA, the CDR3 is TGTGCCAGCAGCCGCTCACCGGGACAGGGGCTGAATGGCTACACCTTC. As protein: CASSRSPGQGLNGYTF.

V gene TRBV18 combines with J gene TRBJ1-1, with 7 positions matching TRBD1. This CDR3 region has 14 residues. Trimming removed 6 bases from V and 4 bases from J; junction bases left unmatched: 8. The germline gives CDR1 KGHSH, CDR2 LQKENI. CDR3: CASSKTGEGTEAFF. The CDR3 DNA reads as TGTGCCAGCTCCAAAACAGGGGAGGGCACTGAAGCTTTCTTT.

The rearrangement links TRBV7-9 to TRBJ1-2, with D maybe TRBD1 (5 bases). This CDR3 has 15 residues. Trimming cost V 1 base and J 0 bases, with 9 bases left between them. From germline, CDR1 is SEHNR and CDR2 FQNEAQ (reference sequence). The CDR3 bases are TGTGCCAGCAGCTTAGAAGGGGCAGCTAACTATGGCTACACCTTC. This translates into CASSLEGAANYGYTF. Drawing the rest from reference TRBV7-9 and TRBJ1-2, the complete variable domain is DTGVSQNPRHKITKRGQNVTFRCDPISEHNRLYWYRQTLGQGPEFLTYFQNEAQLEKSRLLSDRFSAERPKGSFSTLEIQRTEQGDSAMYLCASSLEGAANYGYTFGSGTRLTVV.

This clonotype appeared once. The chain has TRBV29-1 and TRBJ2-7; the D is unclear. Germline loops: CDR1 SQVTM, CDR2 ANQGSEA. Trimming cost V 4 bases and J 4 bases, with 8 bases left between them. The CDR3 has 11 residues. The CDR3 loop reads CSVATGYEQYF. DNA for the CDR3: TGCAGCGTTGCAACGGGTTACGAGCAGTACTTC.